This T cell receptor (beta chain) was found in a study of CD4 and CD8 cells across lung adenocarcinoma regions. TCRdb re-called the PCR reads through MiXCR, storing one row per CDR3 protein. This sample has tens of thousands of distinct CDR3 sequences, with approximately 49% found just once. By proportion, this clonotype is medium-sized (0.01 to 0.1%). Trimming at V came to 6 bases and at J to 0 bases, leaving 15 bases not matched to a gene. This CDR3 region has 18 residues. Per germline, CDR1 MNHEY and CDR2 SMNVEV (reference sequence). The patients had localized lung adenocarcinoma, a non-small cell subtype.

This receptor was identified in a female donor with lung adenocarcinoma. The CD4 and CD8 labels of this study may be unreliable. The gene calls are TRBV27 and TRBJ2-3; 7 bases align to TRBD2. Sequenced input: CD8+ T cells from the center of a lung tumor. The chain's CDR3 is CASSGAGVEGRSTDTQYF. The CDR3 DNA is TGTGCCAGCAGCGGGGCGGGAGTGGAAGGGAGGAGCACAGATACGCAGTATTTT.